The T cell receptor (beta chain) described here comes from a study of blood T cell repertoires in COVID-19. Study details: The analysed material was cDNA or gDNA that came from T cells, B-cell-depleted T cells, or PBMCs.

Participant age was roughly 18 to 95 years, and participants resided in approximately 24 US areas. Cohort allocation depended upon clinical history that participants reported. Before being deemed recovered, Cohort 3 donors had two negative PCRs, clearance, or symptom resolution. Sequencing was performed with immunoSEQ multiplex PCR; in TCRdb, only in-frame clones are kept and a portion is missing. The profile shows about 370,000 clones, over 75% of them singletons. CDR1 and CDR2 (germline): SGHRS, YFSETQ. V lost 4 bases and J 3 bases, leaving 11 bases between the germline ends. The CDR3 length is 13 residues.

Sample: PBMCs or T cells enriched from blood (not recorded which). The chain is built from TRBV5-1 and TRBJ2-7; a weak D match, TRBD1 (5 bases). The receptor comes from a man younger than 35 who had recovered from COVID-19. CDR3 sequence (DNA): TGCGCCAGCAGCCTAACAGGAGTCTACGAGCAGTACTTC. Encoded protein: CASSLTGVYEQYF.